This TCR beta chain was observed in a study of T cell responses to AZD1222 COVID-19 vaccine. General study results and limits: The peak T cell response came first, and repertoires were sampled only after it. It was only a handful of AZD1222 recipients who were seropositive at baseline. Close to half of all spike-specific TCRs reportedly target regions of the variants that are unmutated. Donors skewed white British and female; clonal diversity was possibly underestimated.

With respect to this clone: Its antigen is still unknown.

Assay: immunoSEQ multiplex PCR; the TCRdb copy retains only in-frame clones and omits some. Among about 88,000 clones, 90% were seen once, and the ten largest hold 5.4%. V shed 2 bases and J shed 7 bases, with 11 bases lying between them. The CDR3 is 14 residues long. Per the germline V gene, CDR1 is ENHRY and CDR2 is SYGVKD. Specimen: peripheral blood, collected 28 days after the second AZD1222 dose. The TCR originated in an adult who received the AZD1222 COVID-19 vaccine. The V and J genes are TRBV10-3 and TRBJ1-4, with D tentatively TRBD1 (6 bases). In DNA, the CDR3 is TGTGCCATCAGTGAGAGGGGGTCAGCTGAAAAACTGTTTTTT. Residues: CAISERGSAEKLFF.